Listed below are T cell receptor beta chains from one sample, sequenced in a study of T cell responses to AZD1222 COVID-19 vaccine. Measured with immunoSEQ multiplex PCR; TCRdb has only the in-frame clones, and not every one. The table records about 140,000 clones, roughly 90% of them present only once. Here the sequenced sample was peripheral blood, taken on day 0 of AZD1222 vaccination. The source is an adult in good health. Both conserved end residues are part of each CDR3. D genes are given only for firm matches. Size is stated for part of the rows, as once, few or many counts, or as a class when the clone is expanded.

clone size	V gene	J gene	D gene	CDR3 protein	CDR3 DNA
NA	TRBV24-1	TRBJ2-7	NA	CATSDRPYARAVGYEQYF	TGTGCCACCAGTGATCGCCCGTACGCGAGAGCGGTGGGCTACGAGCAGTACTTC
few	TRBV9	TRBJ1-2	NA	CASSPPGGRTGYTF	TGTGCCAGCAGCCCCCCGGGGGGGCGGACCGGCTACACCTTC
once	TRBV7-9	TRBJ2-7	NA	CASSGTLSSYEQYF	TGTGCCAGCAGCGGAACACTTAGCTCCTACGAGCAGTACTTC
NA	TRBV6-2/TRBV6-3	TRBJ2-1	TRBD2	CASSSAGGPLDEQFF	TGTGCCAGCAGTTCAGCGGGAGGGCCACTCGATGAGCAGTTCTTC
NA	TRBV10-2	TRBJ1-1	NA	CASSEGRVEAFF	TGCGCCAGCAGTGAGGGTAGGGTAGAAGCTTTCTTT
NA	TRBV4-2	TRBJ2-3	NA	CASSQDGSGPSTDTQYF	TGTGCCAGCAGCCAAGATGGGAGCGGACCAAGCACAGATACGCAGTATTTT
NA	TRBV30	TRBJ1-1	NA	CAWSAGFRGTEAFF	TGTGCCTGGAGTGCCGGGTTCCGAGGCACTGAAGCTTTCTTT
NA	TRBV7-9	TRBJ2-2	NA	CASSYLTYANTGELFF	TGTGCCAGCAGCTACCTCACGTACGCGAACACCGGGGAGCTGTTTTTT
NA	TRBV7-2	TRBJ1-4	TRBD1	CASSLDPGQGGEKLFF	TGTGCCAGCAGCTTAGACCCGGGGCAGGGGGGAGAAAAACTGTTTTTT
NA	TRBV9	TRBJ1-4	NA	CASSTRDRPGEKLFF	TGTGCCAGCAGCACCCGAGACAGGCCGGGTGAAAAACTGTTTTTT
NA	TRBV6-5	TRBJ1-3	NA	CASRYQVSSGNTIYF	TGTGCCAGCAGATACCAGGTCTCATCTGGAAACACCATATATTTT
NA	TRBV5-1	TRBJ2-3	TRBD2	CASSFKREFPDTQYF	TGCGCCAGCAGCTTCAAGCGGGAGTTCCCCGATACGCAGTATTTT
NA	TRBV2	TRBJ2-2	TRBD2	CASNRDKGLAGGPKVDTGELFF	TGTGCCAGCAACAGGGATAAGGGACTAGCGGGAGGGCCGAAGGTGGACACCGGGGAGCTGTTTTTT
NA	TRBV2	TRBJ1-6	TRBD1	CASSEGRTGRGHF	TGTGCCAGCAGTGAAGGGAGGACAGGGAGGGGCCACTTT